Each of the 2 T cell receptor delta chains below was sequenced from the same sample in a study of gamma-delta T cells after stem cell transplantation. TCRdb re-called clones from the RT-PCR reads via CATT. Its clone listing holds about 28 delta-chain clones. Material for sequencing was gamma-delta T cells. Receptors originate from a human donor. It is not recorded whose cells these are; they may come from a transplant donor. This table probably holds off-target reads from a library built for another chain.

The CDR3 sequence: CACDTVGGWSTDKLIF. For the CDR3, the DNA is TGTGCCTGTGACACCGTTGGGGGATGGTCCACCGATAAACTCATCTTT. The gene calls are TRDV2 and TRDJ1; 8 bases align to TRDD3. CDR1 is GEAIGNYY, CDR2 EKD, per germline. The V gene end was trimmed by 0 bases and the J gene end by 1 base; junction bases not matched to a gene: 6. The CDR3 consists of 16 residues.

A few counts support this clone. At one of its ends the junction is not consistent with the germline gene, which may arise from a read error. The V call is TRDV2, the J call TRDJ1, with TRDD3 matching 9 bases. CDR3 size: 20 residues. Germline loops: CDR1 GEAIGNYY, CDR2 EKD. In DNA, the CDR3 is TGTGCCTGTGACCCCTTAGTTGCTACTGGGGGAGAATCGTACACCGTTAAACTCATCTTT. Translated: CACDPLVATGGESYTVKLIF.